A selection of T cell receptor beta chains follows, all from one sample in a study of beta chain features in type 1 diabetes. TCRdb keeps only in-frame clones here, not all; method: immunoSEQ multiplex PCR. Among 600,000 or so clones listed, about an eighth were seen once. Sequenced material: naive CD4+ T cells from blood. These receptors were taken from a man between 25 and 39 years old with type 1 diabetes. The CDR3 runs from the conserved cysteine through the conserved F or W. Each record gives: D gene, CDR3 length, J gene, clone size, V gene, CDR3 DNA, CDR3 protein. A D gene is named only where the DNA matches it firmly. Clone size is stated in some rows and not others, as once, few, many or a class when expanded.

>NA|14|TRBJ2-7|few|TRBV21-1
TGTGCCAGCAGCAAAGCAAAAGCCTCCTACGAGCAGTACTTC
CASSKAKASYEQYF
>NA|14|TRBJ2-7|few|TRBV29-1
TGCAGCGTTGGGGGACCAGGGGACTCCTACGAGCAGTACTTC
CSVGGPGDSYEQYF
>NA|15|TRBJ2-6|NA|TRBV7-3
TGTGCCAGCAGCTTAAAAAAAGCTGGGGCCAACGTCCTGACTTTC
CASSLKKAGANVLTF
>TRBD2|15|TRBJ2-1|NA|TRBV7-2
TGTGCCAGCAGCTTAGGGCTAGCGGGGTATGGAGGGCAGTTCTTC
CASSLGLAGYGGQFF
>NA|13|TRBJ1-1|NA|TRBV29-1
TGCAGCGTTCAAAAGGTGGTGAACACTGAAGCTTTCTTT
CSVQKVVNTEAFF
>NA|12|TRBJ2-1|NA|TRBV5-8
TGTGCCAGCAGGCGGACTTACAATGAGCAGTTCTTC
CASRRTYNEQFF
>TRBD1|12|TRBJ1-5|few|TRBV28
TGTGCCAGCGGACAGGGGAGTCAGCCCCAGCATTTT
CASGQGSQPQHF
>NA|14|TRBJ1-1|NA|TRBV29-1
TGCAGCGCTGCCCAGACAGGCGGATACACTGAAGCTTTCTTT
CSAAQTGGYTEAFF
>NA|14|TRBJ1-1|few|TRBV7-3
TGTGCCAGCAGCTCCCAGGGAGAGGGCACTGAAGCTTTCTTT
CASSSQGEGTEAFF
>NA|13|TRBJ2-7|NA|TRBV11-2
TGTGCCAGCAGCCCCGGACATCGCTACGAGCAGTACTTC
CASSPGHRYEQYF
>NA|14|TRBJ1-2|NA|TRBV7-9
TGTGCCAGCAGCTTCGGTGGTGCCCTCTATGGCTACACCTTC
CASSFGGALYGYTF
>NA|15|TRBJ2-6|NA|TRBV6-5
TGTGCCAGCAGTTACTCTATCGCTGGGGCCAACGTCCTGACTTTC
CASSYSIAGANVLTF
>TRBD1|16|TRBJ2-5|few|TRBV7-9
TGTGCCAGCAGCTTAATGGGGGACAGGGCACAAGAGACCCAGTACTTC
CASSLMGDRAQETQYF
>NA|11|TRBJ2-7|NA|TRBV2
TGTGCCAGCCTGGCCATTTACGAGCAGTACTTC
CASLAIYEQYF
>NA|12|TRBJ2-7|few|TRBV7-9
TGTGCCAGCAGCTTAAAGGAGGGCGAGCAGTACTTC
CASSLKEGEQYF
>TRBD1|17|TRBJ2-7|few|TRBV29-1
TGCAGCGTCGATTCCTTATCCGGGACAGGGAGCTCCTACGAGCAGTACTTC
CSVDSLSGTGSSYEQYF